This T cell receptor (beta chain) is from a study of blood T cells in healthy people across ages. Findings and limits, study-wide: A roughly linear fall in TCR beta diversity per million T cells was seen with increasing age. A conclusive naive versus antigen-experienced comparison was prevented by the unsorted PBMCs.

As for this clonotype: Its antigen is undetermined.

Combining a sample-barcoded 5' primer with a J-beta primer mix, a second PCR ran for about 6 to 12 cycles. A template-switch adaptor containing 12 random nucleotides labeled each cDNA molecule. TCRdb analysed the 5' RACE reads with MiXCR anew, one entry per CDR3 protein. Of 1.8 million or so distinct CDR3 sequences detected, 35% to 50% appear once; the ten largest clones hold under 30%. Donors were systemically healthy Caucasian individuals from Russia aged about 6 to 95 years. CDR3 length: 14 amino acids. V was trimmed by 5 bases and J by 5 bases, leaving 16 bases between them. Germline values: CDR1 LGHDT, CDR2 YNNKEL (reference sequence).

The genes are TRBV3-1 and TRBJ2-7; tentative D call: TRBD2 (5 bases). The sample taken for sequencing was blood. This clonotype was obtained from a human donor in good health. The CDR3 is CASSYVVGEHEQYF. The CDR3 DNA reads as TGTGCCAGCAGCTACGTGGTCGGGGAACACGAGCAGTACTTC.